Presented here are 16 T cell receptor beta chains from one specimen sequenced in a study of cytomegalovirus exposure and HLA in healthy donors. PCR involved 60 Vbeta and 13 Jbeta primers. This table comes from immunoSEQ multiplex PCR, and its TCRdb copy is limited to in-frame clones, with some not included. Altogether around 150,000 clones are present, approximately 90% being singletons, with the ten largest covering 0.85%. Specimen: PBMCs. Source of these receptors: a woman aged 30 to 39 in good health and CMV-seronegative.

This rearrangement joins TRBV28 to TRBJ1-2; D is undetermined. The V and J ends lost 1 base and 5 bases respectively, with 8 bases between them. Germline CDR1 reads MDHEN; CDR2 reads SYDVKM. This CDR3 has 13 residues. The CDR3 region is CASSLFGPYGYTF. Here the CDR3 DNA reads TGTGCCAGCAGTTTATTTGGGCCGTATGGCTACACCTTC.

This chain uses TRBV11-2 with TRBJ1-5, with 7 bases aligning to TRBD1. This CDR3 region has 17 residues. The trim removed 2 bases at V and 0 bases at J, leaving 7 bases unmatched. Germline assignment: CDR1 SGHAT and CDR2 FQNNGV. CDR3 in amino acids: CASSLLGTVYSNQPQHF. The CDR3, as DNA: TGTGCCAGCAGCTTACTCGGGACAGTCTATAGCAATCAGCCCCAGCATTTT.

The chain recombines TRBV5-1 with TRBJ2-1; tentative D call: TRBD2 (6 bases). The CDR3 sequence is 16 residues long. Germline V CDR1 and CDR2: SGHRS, YFSETQ. With 0 bases removed from V and 3 bases from J, the gap between germline ends came to 13 bases. The CDR3: CASSLDASDYYNEQFF. DNA for the CDR3: TGCGCCAGCAGCTTGGATGCTAGCGACTACTACAATGAGCAGTTCTTC.

V gene TRBV9 combines with J gene TRBJ2-1; TRBD2 might be the D (7 bases). The CDR3 has 16 amino acids. Trimming took 4 bases from V and 7 from J, leaving 21 bases between them. The germline CDR1 and CDR2 sequences are SGDLS and YYNGEE. CDR3 coding DNA: TGTGCCAGCAGCACCCCGACAGGAACCGGGAGGAATGAGCAGTTCTTC. This translates into CASSTPTGTGRNEQFF.

This sequence joins TRBV10-2 and TRBJ2-1; D is undetermined. Deletions cut 3 bases from V and 0 bases from J, with 9 bases between. CDR1 and CDR2 from the germline V gene are WSHSY and SAAADI. The CDR3 runs 15 residues. DNA for the CDR3: TGCGCCAGCAGTGAAGTCCGAGGCTCCTACAATGAGCAGTTCTTC. Translated: CASSEVRGSYNEQFF.

The chain uses TRBV5-6 and TRBJ2-7; D remains unclear. The germline V and J ends were trimmed by 4 bases and 3 bases, with 20 bases remaining between them. Germline values: CDR1 SGHDT, CDR2 YYEEEE. The CDR3 is made up of 16 amino acids. CDR3 DNA: TGTGCCAGCAGCCGTTCCACTCTATTAATACTCTACGAGCAGTACTTC. It yields the protein CASSRSTLLILYEQYF.

The chain links TRBV6-5 to TRBJ2-1; 8 nucleotides agree with TRBD2. Germline CDR1 is MNHEY and CDR2 is SVGAGI. Losses at the gene ends were 7 bases for V and 4 bases for J; bases not matched to a gene: 9. The CDR3 consists of 15 residues. The CDR3 bases are TGTGCCAGCACCACCCGGGGGGGTCCTTACAATGAGCAGTTCTTC. It is translated as CASTTRGGPYNEQFF.

The genes are TRBV28 and TRBJ2-2, with 8 bases identical to TRBD2. In germline, CDR1 is MDHEN, CDR2 SYDVKM. This CDR3 is 16 amino acids long. The V segment lost 5 bases and the J segment 4 bases; nucleotides outside the gene matches: 9. The CDR3 DNA reads TGTGCCAGCAGTGTAGCGGGGACCCCGGGCACCGGGGAGCTGTTTTTT. Translation gives CASSVAGTPGTGELFF.

V and J are TRBV10-1 and TRBJ2-3; D uncertain. Looked up from germline, CDR1 is WNHNN and CDR2 is SYGVQD (reference sequence). The V gene lost 0 bases and the J gene lost 2 bases, with 15 bases spanning the gap. CDR3 length: 17 residues. The CDR3 nucleotides read TGCGCCAGCAGTGAGTCGAAAGGTTGGTGGGCCACAGATACGCAGTATTTT. This translates into CASSESKGWWATDTQYF.

This clone came up once. The chain is built from TRBV2 and TRBJ1-1; D may be TRBD1 (6 bases). The CDR3 is 14 residues long. The germline V and J ends were trimmed by 3 bases and 5 bases, with 13 bases remaining between them. Germline CDR1 reads SNHLY; CDR2 reads FYNNEI. The CDR3 DNA reads TGTGCCAGCAGTGAGAACAGGGTCAGAACTGAAGCTTTCTTT. This encodes CASSENRVRTEAFF.

In DNA, the CDR3 is TGCGCCAGCAGCCCGGGACAGGGGCGAACTGAAGCTTTCTTT. It yields the protein CASSPGQGRTEAFF. The genes are TRBV5-1 and TRBJ1-1; the match to TRBD1 covers 10 bases. CDR3 length equals 14 residues. Germline values: CDR1 SGHRS, CDR2 YFSETQ. Unmatched junction bases numbered 5, after V lost 4 bases and J lost 5 bases.

This clone was recorded a few times. The chain combines TRBV10-2 with TRBJ1-4; D not resolved. CDR1 is WSHSY, CDR2 SAAADI, per germline. This CDR3 has 12 amino acids. Between the trimmed V and J ends, which lost 5 bases and 5 bases, there was a span of 6 bases. The chain's CDR3 is CASSRENEKLFF. The DNA of the CDR3 is TGCGCCAGCAGTAGGGAGAATGAAAAACTGTTTTTT.

This chain joins TRBV15 and TRBJ2-5; 7 bases map to TRBD1. The CDR3 consists of 15 residues. With V trimmed by 5 bases and J by 2 bases, 8 bases remained unmatched. Germline V gives CDR1 LNHNV, CDR2 YYDKDF (reference sequence). As DNA, the CDR3 is TGTGCCACCAGCGCACGGACAGGCTCACAAGAGACCCAGTACTTC. The encoded protein is CATSARTGSQETQYF.

This chain joins TRBV10-3 and TRBJ2-1, with 11 bases identical to TRBD2. Germline V CDR1 and CDR2: ENHRY, SYGVKD. The CDR3 has 15 residues. V was pared by 6 bases and J by 7 bases, with 8 bases of the junction left unmatched. This chain's CDR3 is CAIRTASGRLNEQFF. CDR3 nucleotides: TGTGCCATCAGGACAGCTAGCGGGAGGCTAAATGAGCAGTTCTTC.

The chain links TRBV6-5 to TRBJ2-1, with D perhaps matching TRBD2 (5 bases). The CDR3 consists of 14 residues. Germline V lookup: CDR1 MNHEY, CDR2 SVGAGI. Trimming cost V 8 bases and J 1 base, with 12 bases left between them. Here the CDR3 reads CASATGKSYNEQFF. The DNA of the CDR3 is TGTGCCAGCGCGACGGGAAAGTCCTACAATGAGCAGTTCTTC.

The chain is built from TRBV4-1 and TRBJ1-1; 9 nucleotides line up with TRBD1. Germline CDR1 is MGHRA and CDR2 is YSYEKL. This CDR3 is 15 amino acids long. V gave up 3 bases and J gave up 5 bases; unmatched junction bases: 7. In nucleotides, the CDR3 is TGCGCCAGCAGCCATGTTACAGGGGGCAAGACTGAAGCTTTCTTT. It specifies CASSHVTGGKTEAFF.